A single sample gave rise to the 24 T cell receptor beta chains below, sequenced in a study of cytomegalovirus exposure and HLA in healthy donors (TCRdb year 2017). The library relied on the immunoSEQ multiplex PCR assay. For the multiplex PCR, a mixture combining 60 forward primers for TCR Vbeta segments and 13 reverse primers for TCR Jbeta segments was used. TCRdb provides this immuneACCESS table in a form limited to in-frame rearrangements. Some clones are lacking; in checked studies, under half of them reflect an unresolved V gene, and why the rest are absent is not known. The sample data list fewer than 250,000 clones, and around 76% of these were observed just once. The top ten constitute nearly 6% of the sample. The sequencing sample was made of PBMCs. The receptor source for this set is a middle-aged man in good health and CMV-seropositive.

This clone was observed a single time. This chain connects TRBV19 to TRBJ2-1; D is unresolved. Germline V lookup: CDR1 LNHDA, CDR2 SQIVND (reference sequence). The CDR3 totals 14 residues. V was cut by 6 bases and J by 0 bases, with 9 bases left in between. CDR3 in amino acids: CASRMHSSYNEQFF. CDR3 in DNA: TGTGCCAGTAGAATGCACAGCTCCTACAATGAGCAGTTCTTC. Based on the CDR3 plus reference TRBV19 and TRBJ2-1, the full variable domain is DGGITQSPKYLFRKEGQNVTLSCEQNLNHDAMYWYRQDPGQGLRLIYYSQIVNDFQKGDIAEGYSVSREKKESFPLTVTSAQKNPTAFYLCASRMHSSYNEQFFGPGTRLTVL.

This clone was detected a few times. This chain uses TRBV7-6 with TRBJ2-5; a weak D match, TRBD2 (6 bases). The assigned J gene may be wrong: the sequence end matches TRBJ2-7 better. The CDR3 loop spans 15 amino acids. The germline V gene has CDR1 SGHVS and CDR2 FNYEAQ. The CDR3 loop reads CASSLAVGEEDEQYF. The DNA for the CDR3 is TGTGCCAGCAGCTTAGCGGTGGGGGAGGAGGACGAGCAGTACTTC.

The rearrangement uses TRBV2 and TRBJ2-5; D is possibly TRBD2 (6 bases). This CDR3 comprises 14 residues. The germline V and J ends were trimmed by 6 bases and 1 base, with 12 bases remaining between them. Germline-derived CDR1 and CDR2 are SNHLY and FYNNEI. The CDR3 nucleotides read TGTGCCAGCAGGCTTGGGGGGAGCCAAGAGACCCAGTACTTC. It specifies CASRLGGSQETQYF. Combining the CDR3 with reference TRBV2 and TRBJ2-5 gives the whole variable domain EPEVTQTPSHQVTQMGQEVILRCVPISNHLYFYWYRQILGQKVEFLVSFYNNEISEKSEIFDDQFSVERPDGSNFTLKIRSTKLEDSAMYFCASRLGGSQETQYFGPGTRLLVL.

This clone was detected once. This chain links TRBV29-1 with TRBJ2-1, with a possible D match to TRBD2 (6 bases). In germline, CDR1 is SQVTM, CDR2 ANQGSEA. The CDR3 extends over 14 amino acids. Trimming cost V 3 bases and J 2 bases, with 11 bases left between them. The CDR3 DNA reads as TGCAGCGTTGATGTCCTAGCGACCTACAATGAGCAGTTCTTC. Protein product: CSVDVLATYNEQFF.

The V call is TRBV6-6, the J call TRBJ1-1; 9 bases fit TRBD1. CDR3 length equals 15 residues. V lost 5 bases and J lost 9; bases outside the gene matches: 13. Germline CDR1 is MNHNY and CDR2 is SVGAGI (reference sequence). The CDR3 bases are TGTGCCAGCAGTCTTACAGGGGGCGTTCGAACTAAAGCTTTCTTT. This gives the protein CASSLTGGVRTKAFF.

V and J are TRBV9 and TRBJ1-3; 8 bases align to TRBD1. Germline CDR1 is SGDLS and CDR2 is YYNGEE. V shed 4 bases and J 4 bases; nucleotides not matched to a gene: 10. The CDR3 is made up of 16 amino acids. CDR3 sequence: CASSLHGTGDGNTIYF. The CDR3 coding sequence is TGTGCCAGCAGCCTTCACGGGACAGGCGACGGAAACACCATATATTTT.

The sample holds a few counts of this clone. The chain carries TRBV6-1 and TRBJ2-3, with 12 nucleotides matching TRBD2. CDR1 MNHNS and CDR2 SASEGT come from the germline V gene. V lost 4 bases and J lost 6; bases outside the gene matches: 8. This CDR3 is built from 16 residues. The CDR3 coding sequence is TGTGCCAGCAGTGCCCTAGCGGGAGGGACCACGGATACGCAGTATTTT. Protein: CASSALAGGTTDTQYF.

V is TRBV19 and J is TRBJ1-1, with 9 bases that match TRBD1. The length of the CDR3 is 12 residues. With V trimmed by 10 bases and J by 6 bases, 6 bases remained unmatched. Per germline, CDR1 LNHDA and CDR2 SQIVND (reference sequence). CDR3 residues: CATHRGLAEAFF. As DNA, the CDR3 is TGTGCCACCCACAGGGGGCTGGCTGAAGCTTTCTTT.

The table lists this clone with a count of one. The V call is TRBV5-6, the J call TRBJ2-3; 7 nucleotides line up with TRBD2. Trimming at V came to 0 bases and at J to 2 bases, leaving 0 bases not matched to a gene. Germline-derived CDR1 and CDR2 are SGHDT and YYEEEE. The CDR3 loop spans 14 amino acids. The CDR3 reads CASSLERDTDTQYF. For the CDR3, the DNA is TGTGCCAGCAGCTTGGAGCGGGACACAGATACGCAGTATTTT. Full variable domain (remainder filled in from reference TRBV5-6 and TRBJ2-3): DAGVTQSPTHLIKTRGQQVTLRCSPKSGHDTVSWYQQALGQGPQFIFQYYEEEERQRGNFPDRFSGHQFPNYSSELNVNALLLGDSALYLCASSLERDTDTQYFGPGTRLTVL.

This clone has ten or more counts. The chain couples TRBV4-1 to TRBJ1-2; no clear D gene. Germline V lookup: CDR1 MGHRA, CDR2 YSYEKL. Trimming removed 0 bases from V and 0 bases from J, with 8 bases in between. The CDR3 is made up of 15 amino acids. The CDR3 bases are TGCGCCAGCAGCCAAGATTCGGGGACTAACTATGGCTACACCTTC. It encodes CASSQDSGTNYGYTF.

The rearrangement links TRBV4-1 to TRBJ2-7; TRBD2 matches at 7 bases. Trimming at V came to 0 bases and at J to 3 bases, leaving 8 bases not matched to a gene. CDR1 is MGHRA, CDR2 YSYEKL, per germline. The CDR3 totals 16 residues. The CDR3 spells CASSQEGPGLFYEQYF. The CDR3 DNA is TGCGCCAGCAGCCAAGAAGGACCGGGACTATTCTACGAGCAGTACTTC.

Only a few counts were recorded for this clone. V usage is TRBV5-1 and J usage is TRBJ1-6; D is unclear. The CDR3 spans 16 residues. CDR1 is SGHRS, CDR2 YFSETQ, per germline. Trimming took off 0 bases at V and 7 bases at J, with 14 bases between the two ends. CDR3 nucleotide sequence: TGCGCCAGCAGCTTGGTTGCAGGCCGCGCGAATTCACCCCTCCACTTT. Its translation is CASSLVAGRANSPLHF.

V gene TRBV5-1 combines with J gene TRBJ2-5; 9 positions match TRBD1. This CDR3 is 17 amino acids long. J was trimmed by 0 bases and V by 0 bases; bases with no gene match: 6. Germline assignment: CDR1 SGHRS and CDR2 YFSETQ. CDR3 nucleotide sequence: TGCGCCAGCAGCTTGGGGGTGACAGGGGGGAACCAAGAGACCCAGTACTTC. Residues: CASSLGVTGGNQETQYF.

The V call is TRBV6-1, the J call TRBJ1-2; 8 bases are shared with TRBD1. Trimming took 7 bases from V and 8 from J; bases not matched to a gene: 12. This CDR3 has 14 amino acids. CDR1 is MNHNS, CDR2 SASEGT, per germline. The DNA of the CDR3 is TGTGCCAGCACCGGACAGGGCCTCTCTAGAGGCTACACCTTC. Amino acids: CASTGQGLSRGYTF.

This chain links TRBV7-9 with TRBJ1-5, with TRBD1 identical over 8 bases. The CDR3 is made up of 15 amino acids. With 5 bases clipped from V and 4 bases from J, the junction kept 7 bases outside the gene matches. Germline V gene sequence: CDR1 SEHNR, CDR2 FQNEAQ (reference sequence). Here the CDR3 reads CASSTTGVSNQPQHF. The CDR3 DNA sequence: TGTGCCAGCAGCACGACAGGGGTTTCGAATCAGCCCCAGCATTTT.

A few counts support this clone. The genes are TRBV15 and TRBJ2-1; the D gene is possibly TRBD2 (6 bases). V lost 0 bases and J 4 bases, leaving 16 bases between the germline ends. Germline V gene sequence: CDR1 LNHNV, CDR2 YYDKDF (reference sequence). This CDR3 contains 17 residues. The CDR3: CATSRDLGGMRYNEQFF. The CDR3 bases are TGTGCCACCAGCAGAGATCTGGGGGGAATGCGGTACAATGAGCAGTTCTTC.

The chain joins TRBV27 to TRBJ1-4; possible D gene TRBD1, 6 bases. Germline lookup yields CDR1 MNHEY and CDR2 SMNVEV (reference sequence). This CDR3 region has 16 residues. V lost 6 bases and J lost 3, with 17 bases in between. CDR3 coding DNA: TGTGCCAGCAGACGTAGGGTACAGGGTCCTAATGAAAAACTGTTTTTT. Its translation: CASRRRVQGPNEKLFF.

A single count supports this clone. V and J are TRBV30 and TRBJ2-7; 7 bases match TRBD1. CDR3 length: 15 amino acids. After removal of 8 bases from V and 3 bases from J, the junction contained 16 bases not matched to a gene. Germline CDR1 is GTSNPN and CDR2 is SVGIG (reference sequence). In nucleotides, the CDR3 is TGTGCCCAACGACCATTGACAGGGATTATCTACGAGCAGTACTTC. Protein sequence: CAQRPLTGIIYEQYF.

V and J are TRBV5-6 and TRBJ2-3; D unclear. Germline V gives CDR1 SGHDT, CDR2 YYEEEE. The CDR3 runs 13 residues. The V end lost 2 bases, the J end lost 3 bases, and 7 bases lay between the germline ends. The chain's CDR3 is CASSLSRTDTQYF. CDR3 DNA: TGTGCCAGCAGCTTATCCAGAACAGATACGCAGTATTTT.

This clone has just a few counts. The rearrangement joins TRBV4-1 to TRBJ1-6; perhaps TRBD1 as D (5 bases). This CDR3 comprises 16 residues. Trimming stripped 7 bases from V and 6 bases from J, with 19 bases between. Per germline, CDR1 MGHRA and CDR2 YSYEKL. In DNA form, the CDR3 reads TGCGCCAGCACCAACCCCGACAGAATCTCTAATTCACCCCTCCACTTT. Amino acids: CASTNPDRISNSPLHF.

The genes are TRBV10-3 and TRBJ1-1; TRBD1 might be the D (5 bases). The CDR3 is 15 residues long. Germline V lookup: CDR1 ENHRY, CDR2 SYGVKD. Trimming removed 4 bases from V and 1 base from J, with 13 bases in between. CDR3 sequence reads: CAISGSAGRNTEAFF. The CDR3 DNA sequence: TGTGCCATCAGTGGATCGGCAGGGCGGAACACTGAAGCTTTCTTT.

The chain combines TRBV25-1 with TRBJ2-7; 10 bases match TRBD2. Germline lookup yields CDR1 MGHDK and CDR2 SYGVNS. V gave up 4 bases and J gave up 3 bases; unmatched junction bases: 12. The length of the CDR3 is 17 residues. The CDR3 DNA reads TGTGCCAGCAGTGGCCAGGGCAGGCTAGCGGGAGTCTACGAGCAGTACTTC. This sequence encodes CASSGQGRLAGVYEQYF.

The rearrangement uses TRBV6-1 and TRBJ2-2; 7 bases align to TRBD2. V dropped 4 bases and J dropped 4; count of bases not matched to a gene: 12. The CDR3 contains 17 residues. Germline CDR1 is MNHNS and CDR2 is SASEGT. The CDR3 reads CASSARGLAELTGELFF. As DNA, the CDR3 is TGTGCCAGCAGTGCTCGAGGGCTAGCGGAGCTCACCGGGGAGCTGTTTTTT.

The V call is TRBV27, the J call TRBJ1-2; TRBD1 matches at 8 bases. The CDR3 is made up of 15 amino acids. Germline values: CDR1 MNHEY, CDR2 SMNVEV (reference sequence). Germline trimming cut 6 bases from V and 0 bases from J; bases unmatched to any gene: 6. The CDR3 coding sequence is TGTGCCAGCAGGGAAAGACAGGGGTCTAACTATGGCTACACCTTC. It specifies CASRERQGSNYGYTF.